This T cell receptor (beta chain) was obtained from a study of blood T cells in healthy people across ages. A J-beta primer mix and a sample-barcoded 5' primer were used in a second PCR of about 7 to 12 cycles. Template switching added a 12-random-nucleotide identifier to every cDNA molecule. From the 5' RACE reads, TCRdb called clonotypes with MiXCR, one entry per CDR3 protein. Here the sample spans 1.5 million or so distinct CDR3 sequences, 40% to 50% being singletons. Study results and limitations: Whereas aged donors had fewer naive CD4+ cells, long-lived donors had more of them and higher diversity.

Germline CDR1 MNHEY, CDR2 SVGEGT. The CDR3 contains 16 residues. V shed 10 bases, J shed 5 bases, and the junction held 12 bases outside the gene matches. In the case of this clonotype: The antigen is unknown.

The sequence came from a woman aged 18-29 years in good health. Specimen: blood. This chain links TRBV6-2 or TRBV6-3 with TRBJ2-5; 14 bases line up with TRBD2. CDR3 in amino acids: CATRTSGGSTFETQYF. The CDR3 DNA sequence: TGTGCCACCCGGACTAGCGGGGGGTCAACTTTCGAGACCCAGTACTTC.